This TCR beta chain came from a study of cytomegalovirus exposure and HLA in healthy donors (dated by TCRdb to 2016 to 2017). About the investigation overall: In an earlier analysis of fewer than 750 of the donors, around 300 Gb of sequence data and roughly 100 million unique TCR beta sequences from 150 million to 200 million T cells were reported. Roughly 300 gigabases of sequencing data and roughly 81 million unique TCR sequences made up an early release that covered around 640 HLA-typed donors. Of the 350 to 450 genotyped donors, 65% to 90% were placed in the genetic ancestry cluster associated with self-reported Caucasian donors. The aim of the study was to test whether cataloging public T cell receptors could identify signatures of past pathogen exposure. The study profiled the T cell repertoires of hundreds of subjects by immunosequencing and related them to cytomegalovirus serostatus. In addition to the first cohort of about 650 subjects, a separate validation cohort of over 90 different subjects was used. To predict cytomegalovirus infection status, the study brought together high-throughput TCR immunosequencing, statistical association of individual TCRs with disease status, and machine learning. In a later analysis, previously published TCR beta repertoires from 666 donors were re-analyzed and high-resolution HLA genotyping was added so that TCR occurrence patterns could be studied. In the later analysis, no new phenotypic data were used to find candidate immune exposures; instead, reliance was placed on TCR beta sequences and their occurrence across donors. In an earlier analysis of roughly 600 of the donors, high-throughput TCR beta sequencing was used to judge whether each TCR beta V gene segment behaved as functional or pseudogenic. Alongside the repertoire data, information on donor age, sex, ethnicity and CMV serostatus was compiled. A later genetic analysis took genome-wide SNP genotypes for about three fifths of the 666 donors and used that subset as a discovery cohort. All discovery cohort repertoires had been generated using a single sequencing platform. Class I and class II HLA loci were covered by the typing at four-digit resolution. Typing coverage varied by locus: 629-630 donors for A, B, C, DRB1 and DQB1; some 520 for DQA1; around 570 for DPA1; 450 to 480 for DPB1. Roughly 5 DR-DQ haplotypes were handled as single units for association and clustering because linkage in the cohort was strong. Among some 410 genotyped donors of the cohort, an average of roughly 230,000 unique TCR beta nucleotide sequences was sequenced per donor, of which approximately 19% were non-productive.

Spanning cysteine to phenylalanine, the CDR3 consists of 13 amino acids. CDR3 DNA is the only sequence kept; it has 39 bases, read in frame from the first base. Based on the germline V gene (reference sequence), the CDR1 and CDR2 sequences are GTSNPN and SVGIG. V was cut back by 2 bases and J by 7 bases, leaving a gap of 11 bases between them. Paper-wide results and their limitations: Only TCR beta chains were sequenced in this cohort, and the absence of alpha or paired-chain data limited detectable features. Because counts were too low, fewer than 20 rarely observed V segments, including chromosome 9 orphons, were excluded from the earlier analysis of around 640 of the donors. Most TCR sequences were observed very rarely across donors, whereas some public TCRs were present in many individuals. When HLA alleles, especially DR and DQ, strongly co-occurred, TCR associations were difficult to assign to individual alleles. A cluster of highly shared sequence variants was judged likely to represent a technical artifact of the sequencing pipeline. Correlated functional status among segregating V segments might be attributable to linkage disequilibrium, but an unknown experimental factor could not be ruled out. A further reported finding was that TCR beta sequences accurately predicted the HLA-A and HLA-B alleles for most subjects in the first cohort. A few of the identified cytomegalovirus-associated TCR beta chains were confirmed in vitro to be specific for cytomegalovirus antigens. In both the original and validation cohorts, the classifier was reported to diagnose cytomegalovirus status with high specificity and sensitivity. Because the 87-base-pair reads could not distinguish some IMGT-functional V segments, including TRBV6-2 and TRBV6-3, those segments were excluded. Broadly in line with IMGT annotations, most TCR beta V segments showed up in productive rearrangements about 87% or about 30% of the time in an earlier analysis of approximately 640 of the donors. Several of the top co-occurrence clusters appeared to be linked to parvovirus B19, influenza, CMV and Epstein-Barr virus, according to a later analysis. According to a later analysis, TCR association rates differed among HLA loci, with DRB1 alleles showing the most associated TCRs and HLA-C alleles showing the fewest. According to a later genetic analysis, donors in an Asian-associated ancestry cluster had fewer N-insertions in productive TCRs than the roughly 670-donor mean. The only immune exposure information available for the cohort was CMV serostatus. Compared with equally common non-associated chains, HLA-associated TCR beta chains in a later analysis were more clonally expanded and had lower generation probabilities. According to the authors, the approach could potentially be generalized to other disease states and immunological phenotypes. A total of fewer than 200 TCR beta chains were listed by the study as associated with cytomegalovirus. HLA typing was unavailable for some donors at each locus, so association tests used only the typed subset. V-gene and J-gene trimming of TCR beta chains was associated with a missense DCLRE1C variant in a later genetic analysis, and the association was replicated in an independent cohort. In a later analysis, most CMV-associated TCR beta chains were found to appear HLA-restricted, with HLA associations seemingly driven largely by CMV exposure. Roughly uniform sequencing depth across donors was assumed in presence/absence analyses, although this assumption may not hold. At a false discovery rate of 0.05, a later analysis linked approximately 18,000 TCR beta sequences to specific HLA alleles.

The cohort comprised approximately 700 healthy bone marrow donors. All cohort members were sampled while nominally healthy, although unrecorded immune exposures were likely present. The donor was CMV seronegative and belonged to the group of around 350 seronegative cohort members. A peripheral blood sample was provided by each donor, and peripheral blood mononuclear cells were used for TCR beta sequencing. The Qiagen DNeasy Blood Extraction Kit was used to extract genomic DNA from the blood cell samples. Libraries were built with the immunoSEQ multiplex PCR assay. For the multiplex PCR, a mixture combining 60 forward primers for TCR Vbeta segments and 13 reverse primers for TCR Jbeta segments was used. The CDR3 region of rearranged TCR beta genes was amplified from genomic DNA by a multiplex PCR assay. The amplified TCR beta libraries were sequenced on the Illumina HiSeq System as 87-base-pair reads. Processing in the source paper ran as follows. A later analysis counted tens of millions of unique TCR beta chains across the approximately 700 repertoires, and roughly 11 million of these chains were shared by at least two donors. To remove PCR and sequencing errors, raw reads were error-corrected and collapsed into unique sequences using a nearest-neighbor algorithm that merged closely related sequences. CDR3 sequences were aligned to IMGT reference sequences to assign V, D and J gene segments. For a sequence to be retained, a match of at least six nucleotides was required to both a V gene segment and a J gene segment. Rearrangements were called productive when the CDR3 lacked stop codons and stayed in frame with V and J; all others were non-productive. Following IMGT convention, CDR3 was defined as the stretch from the second conserved V-encoded cysteine to the conserved J-encoded phenylalanine. Sequences without an unambiguous match to a single V gene segment were excluded from the earlier analysis of 587 of the donors. In an earlier analysis of some 590 of the donors, V segments were called functional above 56.7% productive rearrangements and were called segregating when the between-donor standard deviation exceeded 5%. A statistical classification framework was built for diagnosing cytomegalovirus status from the catalog of TCR beta chain sequences. In a later analysis, V and J genes were assigned by comparing TCR nucleotide sequences against IMGT/GENE-DB human TR gene sequences. Using the TCRdist pipeline, a later analysis assigned CDR3 sequences along with most-parsimonious VDJ recombination scenarios. In a later analysis, every TCR beta chain was defined by the combination of its CDR3 amino acid sequence and its V-gene family, and reads without a unique V-gene family were dropped. As a way to deal with suspected cross-contamination and a sequencing artifact, a later analysis dropped under 600 nucleotide sequences that were highly shared and had low generation probability. A later analysis calculated a clonal expansion index for each public chain from normalized within-repertoire ranks of inferred template counts. Generation probabilities in a later analysis came from a VDJ recombination model fitted to out-of-frame rearrangements, and those results were checked against IGoR. In a later analysis, TCR-TCR, TCR-HLA and TCR-CMV co-occurrence was scored with hypergeometric tests, and a repertoire-size bias correction was applied to TCR pairs. False discovery rates were estimated in a later analysis by permuting HLA or CMV assignments 20 times. In a later analysis, co-occurring TCRs were grouped using DBSCAN, and TCRdist sequence similarity was added for clustering within HLA-allele-positive subsets. For co-occurrence clustering, repertoires with fewer than 30,000 or more than 120,000 public chains were excluded, along with five repertoires with anomalous nucleotide sharing. This immuneACCESS table, as held by TCRdb, lists in-frame sequences with V and J called but not all clones. Of the missing ones, under half trace to an unresolved V gene in checked studies; the others have no known cause. V and J calls plus clone size are reproduced from that table; the DNA served to infer D and trimming. The sample contains some 140,000 clones, roughly 77% of them found a single time. The top ten constitute about 3.1% of the sample.

Note on this clone: There is no known antigen for this receptor. Per-base qualities were not stored, and no clone one base away is much larger.

The chain is encoded by TRBV30 joined to TRBJ2-2, with a weak D call of TRBD2 (6 bases match). This TCR derives from a female donor in good health and CMV-seronegative. Sequencing input: PBMCs. This receptor has the CDR3 CAWSRRERGELFF. The DNA is TGTGCCTGGAGTCGGCGGGAACGCGGGGAGCTGTTTTTT.